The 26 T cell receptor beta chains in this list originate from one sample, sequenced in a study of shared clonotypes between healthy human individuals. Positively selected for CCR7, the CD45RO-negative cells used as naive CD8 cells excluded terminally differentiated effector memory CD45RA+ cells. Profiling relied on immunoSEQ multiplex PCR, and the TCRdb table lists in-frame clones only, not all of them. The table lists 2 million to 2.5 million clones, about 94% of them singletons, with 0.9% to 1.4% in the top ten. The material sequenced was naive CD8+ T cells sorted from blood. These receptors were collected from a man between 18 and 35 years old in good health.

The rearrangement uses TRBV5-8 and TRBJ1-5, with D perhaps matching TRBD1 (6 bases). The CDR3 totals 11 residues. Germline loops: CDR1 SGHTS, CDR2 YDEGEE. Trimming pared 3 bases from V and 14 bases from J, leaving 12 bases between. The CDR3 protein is CASSSPRGKHF. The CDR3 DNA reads TGTGCCAGCAGCTCCCCCAGGGGTAAGCATTTT.

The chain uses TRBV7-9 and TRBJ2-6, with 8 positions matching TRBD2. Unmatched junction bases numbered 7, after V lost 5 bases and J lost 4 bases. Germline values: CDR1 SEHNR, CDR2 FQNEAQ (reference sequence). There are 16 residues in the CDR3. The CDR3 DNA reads TGTGCCAGCAGCCCAAAGACTAGCGCCGGGGCCAACGTCCTGACTTTC. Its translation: CASSPKTSAGANVLTF.

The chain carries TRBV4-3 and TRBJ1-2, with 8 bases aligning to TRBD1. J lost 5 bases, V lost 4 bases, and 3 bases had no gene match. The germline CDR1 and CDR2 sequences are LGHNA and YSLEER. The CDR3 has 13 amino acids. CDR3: CASSPWTGYGYTF. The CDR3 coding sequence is TGCGCCAGCAGCCCGTGGACAGGGTATGGCTACACCTTC.

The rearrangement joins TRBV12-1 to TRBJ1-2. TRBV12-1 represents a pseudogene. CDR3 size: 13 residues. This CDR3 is CASSLGGVYGYTF. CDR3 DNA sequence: TGTGCCAGCAGCTTAGGGGGGGTTTATGGCTACACCTTC.

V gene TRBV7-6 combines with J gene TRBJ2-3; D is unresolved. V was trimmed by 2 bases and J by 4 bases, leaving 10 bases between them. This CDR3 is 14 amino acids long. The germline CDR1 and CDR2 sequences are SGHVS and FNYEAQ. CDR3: CASSLNGLPDTQYF. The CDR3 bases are TGTGCCAGCAGCTTAAACGGTCTCCCAGATACGCAGTATTTT.

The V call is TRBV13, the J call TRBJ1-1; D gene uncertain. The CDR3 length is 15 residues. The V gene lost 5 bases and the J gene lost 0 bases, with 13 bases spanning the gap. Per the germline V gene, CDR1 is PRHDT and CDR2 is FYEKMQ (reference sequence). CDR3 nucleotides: TGTGCCAGCAGCGTTCGTTTAGGACTGAACACTGAAGCTTTCTTT. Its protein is CASSVRLGLNTEAFF.

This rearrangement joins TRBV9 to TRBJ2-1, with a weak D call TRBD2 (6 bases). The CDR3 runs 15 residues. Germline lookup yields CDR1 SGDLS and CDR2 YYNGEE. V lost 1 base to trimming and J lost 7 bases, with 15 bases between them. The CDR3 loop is CASSVRAGTGNEQFF. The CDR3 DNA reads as TGTGCCAGCAGCGTAAGGGCGGGAACGGGTAATGAGCAGTTCTTC.

CDR3 in amino acids: CASSQDTGGPQFF. CDR3 sequence (DNA): TGCGCCAGCAGCCAAGATACGGGAGGGCCTCAGTTCTTC. This chain joins TRBV4-3 and TRBJ2-1, with TRBD2 matching over 8 bases. The CDR3 has 13 amino acids. V shed 0 bases, J shed 13 bases, and the junction held 5 bases outside the gene matches. CDR1 and CDR2 (germline): LGHNA, YSLEER.

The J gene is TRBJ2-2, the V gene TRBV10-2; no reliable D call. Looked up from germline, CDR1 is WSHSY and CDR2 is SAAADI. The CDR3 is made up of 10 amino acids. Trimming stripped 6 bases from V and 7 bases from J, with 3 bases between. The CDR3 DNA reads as TGCGCCAGCAGAGACGGGGAGCTGTTTTTT. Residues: CASRDGELFF.

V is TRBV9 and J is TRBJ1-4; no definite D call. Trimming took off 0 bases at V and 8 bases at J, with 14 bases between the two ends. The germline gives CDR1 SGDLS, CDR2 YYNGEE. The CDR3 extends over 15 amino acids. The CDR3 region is CASSVGEGSIEKLFF. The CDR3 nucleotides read TGTGCCAGCAGCGTAGGAGAGGGTTCAATCGAAAAACTGTTTTTT.

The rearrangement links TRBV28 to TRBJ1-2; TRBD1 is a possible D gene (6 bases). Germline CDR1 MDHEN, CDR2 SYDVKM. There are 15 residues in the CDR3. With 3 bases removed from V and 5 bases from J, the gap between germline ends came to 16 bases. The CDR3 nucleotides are TGTGCCAGCAGTTTGGGGGCCGGGGTAGGGTATGGCTACACCTTC. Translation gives CASSLGAGVGYGYTF.

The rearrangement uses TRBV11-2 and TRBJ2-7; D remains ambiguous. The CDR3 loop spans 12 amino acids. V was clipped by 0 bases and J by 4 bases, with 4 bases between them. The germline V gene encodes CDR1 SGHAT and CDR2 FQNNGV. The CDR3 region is CASSLERYEQYF. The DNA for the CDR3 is TGTGCCAGCAGCTTAGAAAGGTACGAGCAGTACTTC.

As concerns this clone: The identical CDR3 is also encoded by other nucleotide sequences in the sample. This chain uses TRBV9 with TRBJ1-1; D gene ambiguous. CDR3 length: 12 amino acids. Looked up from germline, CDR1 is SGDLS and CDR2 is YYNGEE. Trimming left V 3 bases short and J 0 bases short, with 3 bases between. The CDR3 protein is CASSAMNTEAFF. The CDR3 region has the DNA TGTGCCAGCAGCGCTATGAACACTGAAGCTTTCTTT.

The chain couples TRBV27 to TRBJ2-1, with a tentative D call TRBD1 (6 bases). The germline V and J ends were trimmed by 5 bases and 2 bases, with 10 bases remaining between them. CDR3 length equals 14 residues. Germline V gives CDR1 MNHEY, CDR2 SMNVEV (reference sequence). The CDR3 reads CASSGWDTYNEQFF. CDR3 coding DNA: TGTGCCAGCAGTGGATGGGACACCTACAATGAGCAGTTCTTC.

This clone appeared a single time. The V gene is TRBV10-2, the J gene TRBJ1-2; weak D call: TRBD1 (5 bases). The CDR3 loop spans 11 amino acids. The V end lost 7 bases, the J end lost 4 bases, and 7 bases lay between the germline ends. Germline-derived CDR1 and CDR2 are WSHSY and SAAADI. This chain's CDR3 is CASTGLYGYTF. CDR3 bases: TGCGCCAGCACGGGGCTCTATGGCTACACCTTC.

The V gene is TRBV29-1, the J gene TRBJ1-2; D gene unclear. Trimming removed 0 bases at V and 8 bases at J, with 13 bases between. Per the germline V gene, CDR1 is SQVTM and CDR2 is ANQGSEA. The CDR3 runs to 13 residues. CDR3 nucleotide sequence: TGCAGCGTTGAAGATCCGGGCAGCCTGGGCTACACCTTC. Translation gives CSVEDPGSLGYTF.

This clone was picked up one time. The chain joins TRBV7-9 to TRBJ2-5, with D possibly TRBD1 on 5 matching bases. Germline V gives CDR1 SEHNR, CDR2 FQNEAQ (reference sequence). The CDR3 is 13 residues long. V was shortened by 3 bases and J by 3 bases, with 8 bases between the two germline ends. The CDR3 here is CASSFDSKETQYF. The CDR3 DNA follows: TGTGCCAGCAGCTTTGACAGTAAAGAGACCCAGTACTTC.

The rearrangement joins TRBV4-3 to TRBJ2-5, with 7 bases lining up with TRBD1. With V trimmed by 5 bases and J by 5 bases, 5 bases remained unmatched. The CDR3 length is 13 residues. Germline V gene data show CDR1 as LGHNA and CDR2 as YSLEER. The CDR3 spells CASSETGSETQYF. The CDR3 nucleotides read TGCGCCAGCAGCGAGACAGGGTCGGAGACCCAGTACTTC.

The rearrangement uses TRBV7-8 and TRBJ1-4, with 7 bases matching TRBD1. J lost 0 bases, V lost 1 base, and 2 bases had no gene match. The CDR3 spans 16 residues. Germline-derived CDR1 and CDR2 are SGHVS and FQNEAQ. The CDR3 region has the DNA TGTGCCAGCAGCTTAGTCCAGGGGGCAACTAATGAAAAACTGTTTTTT. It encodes CASSLVQGATNEKLFF. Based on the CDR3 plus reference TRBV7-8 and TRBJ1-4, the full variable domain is GAGVSQSPRYKVAKRGQDVALRCDPISGHVSLFWYQQALGQGPEFLTYFQNEAQLDKSGLPSDRFFAERPEGSVSTLKIQRTQQEDSAVYLCASSLVQGATNEKLFFGSGTQLSVL.

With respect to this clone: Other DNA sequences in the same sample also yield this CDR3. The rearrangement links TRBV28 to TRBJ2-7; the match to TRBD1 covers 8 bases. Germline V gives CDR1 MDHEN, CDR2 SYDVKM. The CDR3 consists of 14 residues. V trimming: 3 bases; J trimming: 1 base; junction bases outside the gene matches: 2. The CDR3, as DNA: TGTGCCAGCAGTTTGACAGGGGATTCCTACGAGCAGTACTTC. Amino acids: CASSLTGDSYEQYF.

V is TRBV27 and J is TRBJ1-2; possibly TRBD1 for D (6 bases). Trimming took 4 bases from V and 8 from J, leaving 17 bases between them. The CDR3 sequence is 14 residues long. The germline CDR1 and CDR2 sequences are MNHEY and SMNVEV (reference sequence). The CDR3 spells CASSSYRDLGGYTF. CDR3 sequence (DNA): TGTGCCAGCAGTTCGTACAGGGACCTGGGGGGCTACACCTTC.

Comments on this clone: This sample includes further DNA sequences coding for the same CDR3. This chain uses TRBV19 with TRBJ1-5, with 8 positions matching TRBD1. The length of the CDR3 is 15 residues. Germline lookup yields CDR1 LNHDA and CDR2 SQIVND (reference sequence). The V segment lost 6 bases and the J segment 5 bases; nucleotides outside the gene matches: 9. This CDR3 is CASSKDREGDQPQHF. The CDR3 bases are TGTGCCAGTAGCAAGGACAGGGAGGGAGATCAGCCCCAGCATTTT.

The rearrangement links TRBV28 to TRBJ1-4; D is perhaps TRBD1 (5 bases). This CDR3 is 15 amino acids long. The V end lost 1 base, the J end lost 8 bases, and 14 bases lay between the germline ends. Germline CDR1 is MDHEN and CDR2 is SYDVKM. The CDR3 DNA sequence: TGTGCCAGCAGTTTATCGGGCATCTGGGGGGAAAAACTGTTTTTT. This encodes CASSLSGIWGEKLFF.

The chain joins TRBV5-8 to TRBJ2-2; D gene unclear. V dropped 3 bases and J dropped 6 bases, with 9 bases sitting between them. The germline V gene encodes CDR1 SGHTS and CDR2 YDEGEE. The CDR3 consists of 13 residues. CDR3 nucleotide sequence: TGTGCCAGCAGCTCGGAGATGGCCGGGGAGCTGTTTTTT. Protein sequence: CASSSEMAGELFF.

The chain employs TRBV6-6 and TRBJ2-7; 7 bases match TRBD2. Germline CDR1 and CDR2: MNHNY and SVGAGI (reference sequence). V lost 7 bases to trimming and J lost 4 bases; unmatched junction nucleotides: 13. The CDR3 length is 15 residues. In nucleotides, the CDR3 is TGTGCCAGCACCGAGAGTGGGAGGGCTCTTTACGAGCAGTACTTC. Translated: CASTESGRALYEQYF.

For the CDR3, the DNA is TGTGCCAGCAGCGTAGCGGGGACAGAGCAAGAGACCCAGTACTTC. Translation: CASSVAGTEQETQYF. J is TRBJ2-5 and V is TRBV9; 7 bases fit TRBD1. Germline CDR1 reads SGDLS; CDR2 reads YYNGEE. Losses at the gene ends were 0 bases for V and 2 bases for J; bases not matched to a gene: 4. This CDR3 is 15 amino acids long.